A single T cell receptor beta chain is shown here with its context. The sample is drawn from a study of identical twins. The CDR3 spans 14 residues. V lost 3 bases and J 2 bases, leaving 10 bases between the germline ends. The germline CDR1 and CDR2 sequences are SGHTA and FQGNSA. TCRdb called the 5' RACE reads again in MiXCR, with one record for every CDR3 protein. The sample has about 790,000 distinct CDR3 sequences, roughly 18% seen once. This sample was shared with a second study, whose subject was T cells expressing NK-cell markers. As that report states: In a group of several donors, dominant NKG2C+ clonotypes represented about 1.0-7.5% of CD8+ T cells.

The chain is built from TRBV7-2 and TRBJ1-2, with D uncertain. The origin of this receptor is a woman aged 18-35 years in good health. The sequencing sample was made of PBMCs. The chain's CDR3 is CASSFKWPNYGYTF. The CDR3, as DNA: TGTGCCAGCAGCTTCAAGTGGCCCAACTATGGCTACACCTTC.